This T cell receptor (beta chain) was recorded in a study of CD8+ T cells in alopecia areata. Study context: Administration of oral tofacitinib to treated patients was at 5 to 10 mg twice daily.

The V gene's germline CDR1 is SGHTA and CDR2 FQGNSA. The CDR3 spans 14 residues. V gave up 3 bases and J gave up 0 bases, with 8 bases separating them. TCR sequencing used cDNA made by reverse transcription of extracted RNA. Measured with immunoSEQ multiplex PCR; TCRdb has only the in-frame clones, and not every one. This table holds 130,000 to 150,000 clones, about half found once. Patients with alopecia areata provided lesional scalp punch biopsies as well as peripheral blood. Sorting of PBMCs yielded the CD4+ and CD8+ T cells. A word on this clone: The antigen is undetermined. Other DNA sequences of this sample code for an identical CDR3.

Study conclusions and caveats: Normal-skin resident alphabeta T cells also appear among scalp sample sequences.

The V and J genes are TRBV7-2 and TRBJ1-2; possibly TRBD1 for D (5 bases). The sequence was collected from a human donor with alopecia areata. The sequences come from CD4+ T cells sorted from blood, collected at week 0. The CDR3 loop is CASSLVGANYGYTF. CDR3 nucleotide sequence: TGTGCCAGCAGCTTGGTGGGGGCTAACTATGGCTACACCTTC.